This TCR beta chain was recorded in a study of cytomegalovirus exposure and HLA in healthy donors. General study points: A later analysis, which compared TCR beta chains of equal frequency, found the HLA-associated ones more clonally expanded. The study listed 164 cytomegalovirus-associated TCR beta chains.

With 60 Vbeta and 13 Jbeta primers, the PCR was carried out. The assay was immunoSEQ multiplex PCR, and TCRdb's table has in-frame clones only and misses some. The sample includes approximately 220,000 clones, approximately 81% of them seen just once. A remark on this clone: Its matching antigen is unknown.

Sequencing was carried out using PBMCs. This TCR derives from a man between 25 and 39 years old in good health and CMV-seronegative.

CDR3 amino acids: CASSTRDSPYGYTF. The CDR3 bases are TGCGCCAGCAGCACCCGGGACAGTCCCTATGGCTACACCTTC. V is TRBV4-1 and J is TRBJ1-2; 7 bases match TRBD1. This CDR3 contains 14 residues. Trimming cost V 5 bases and J 4 bases; bases outside gene matches: 7. Germline lookup yields CDR1 MGHRA and CDR2 YSYEKL.